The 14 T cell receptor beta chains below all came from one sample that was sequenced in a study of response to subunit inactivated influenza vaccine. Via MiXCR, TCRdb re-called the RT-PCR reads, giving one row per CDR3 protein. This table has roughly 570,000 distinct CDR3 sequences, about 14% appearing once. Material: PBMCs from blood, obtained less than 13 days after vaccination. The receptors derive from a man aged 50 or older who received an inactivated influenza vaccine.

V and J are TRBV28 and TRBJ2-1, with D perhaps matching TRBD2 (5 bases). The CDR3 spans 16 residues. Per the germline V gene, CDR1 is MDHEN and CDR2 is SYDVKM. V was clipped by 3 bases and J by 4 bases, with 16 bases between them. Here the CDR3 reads CASSFLQAGLYNEQFF. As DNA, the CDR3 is TGTGCCAGCAGTTTCCTGCAGGCGGGCCTATACAATGAGCAGTTCTTC.

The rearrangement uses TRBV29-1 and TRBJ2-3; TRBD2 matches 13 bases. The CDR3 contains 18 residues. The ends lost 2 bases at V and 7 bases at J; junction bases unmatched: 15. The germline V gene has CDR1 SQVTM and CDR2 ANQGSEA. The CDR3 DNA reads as TGCAGCGTTGAAAGTTTTCTCCGGACTAGCGGGAGAATGCATACGCAGTATTTT. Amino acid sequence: CSVESFLRTSGRMHTQYF.

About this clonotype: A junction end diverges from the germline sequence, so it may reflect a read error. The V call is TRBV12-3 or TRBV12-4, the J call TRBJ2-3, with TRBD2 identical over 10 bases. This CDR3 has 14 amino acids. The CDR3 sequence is CASRLAGGADTQYF. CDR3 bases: TGTGCCAGCAGATTAGCGGGGGGCGCAGATACGCAGTATTTT.

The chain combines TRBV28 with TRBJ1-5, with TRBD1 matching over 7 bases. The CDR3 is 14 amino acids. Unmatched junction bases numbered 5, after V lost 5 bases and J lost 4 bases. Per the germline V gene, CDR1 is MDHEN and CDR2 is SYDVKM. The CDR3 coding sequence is TGTGCCAGCAGTATAGACAGGGATAATCAGCCCCAGCATTTT. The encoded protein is CASSIDRDNQPQHF. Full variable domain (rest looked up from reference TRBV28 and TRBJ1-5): DVKVTQSSRYLVKRTGEKVFLECVQDMDHENMFWYRQDPGLGLRLIYFSYDVKMKEKGDIPEGYSVSREKKERFSLILESASTNQTSMYLCASSIDRDNQPQHFGDGTRLSIL.

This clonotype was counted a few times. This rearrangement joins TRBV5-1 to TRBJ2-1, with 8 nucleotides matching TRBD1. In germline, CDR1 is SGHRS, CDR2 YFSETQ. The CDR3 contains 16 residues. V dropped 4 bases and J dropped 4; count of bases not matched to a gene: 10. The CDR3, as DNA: TGCGCCAGCAGCCCGGGTGGGACAGGCTTTTACAATGAGCAGTTCTTC. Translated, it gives CASSPGGTGFYNEQFF.

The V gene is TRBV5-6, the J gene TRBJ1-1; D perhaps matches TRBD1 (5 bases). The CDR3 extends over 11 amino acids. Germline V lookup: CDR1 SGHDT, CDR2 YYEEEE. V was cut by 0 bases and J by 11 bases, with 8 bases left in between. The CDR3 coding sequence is TGTGCCAGCAGCTTGGGAGGGGCCGCTTTCTTT. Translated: CASSLGGAAFF.

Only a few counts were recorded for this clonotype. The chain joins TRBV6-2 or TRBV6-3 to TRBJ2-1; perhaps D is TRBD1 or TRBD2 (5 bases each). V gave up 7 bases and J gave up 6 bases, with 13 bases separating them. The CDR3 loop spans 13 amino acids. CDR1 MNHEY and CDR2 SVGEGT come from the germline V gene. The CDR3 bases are TGTGCCAGCAAGGAGGCAGGGCGCAATGAGCAGTTCTTC. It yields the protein CASKEAGRNEQFF.

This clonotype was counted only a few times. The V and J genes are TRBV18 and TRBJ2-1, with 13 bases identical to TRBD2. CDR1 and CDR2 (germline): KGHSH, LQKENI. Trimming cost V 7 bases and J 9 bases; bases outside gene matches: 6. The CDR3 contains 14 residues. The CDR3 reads CASLLAGGSSEQFF. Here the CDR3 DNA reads TGTGCCAGCTTACTAGCGGGAGGGTCCAGTGAGCAGTTCTTC.

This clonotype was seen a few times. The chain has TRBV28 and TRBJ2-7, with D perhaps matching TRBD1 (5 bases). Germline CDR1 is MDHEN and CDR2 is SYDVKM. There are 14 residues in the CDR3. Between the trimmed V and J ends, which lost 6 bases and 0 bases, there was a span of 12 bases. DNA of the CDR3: TGTGCCAGCAGCGACAGTACTCGCTCCTACGAGCAGTACTTC. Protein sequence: CASSDSTRSYEQYF.

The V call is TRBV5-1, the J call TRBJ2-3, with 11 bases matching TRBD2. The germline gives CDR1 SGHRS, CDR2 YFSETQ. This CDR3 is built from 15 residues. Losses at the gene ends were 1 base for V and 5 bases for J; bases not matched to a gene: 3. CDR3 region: CASSLWGLAEDTQYF. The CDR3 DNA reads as TGCGCCAGCAGCTTGTGGGGACTAGCGGAAGATACGCAGTATTTT.

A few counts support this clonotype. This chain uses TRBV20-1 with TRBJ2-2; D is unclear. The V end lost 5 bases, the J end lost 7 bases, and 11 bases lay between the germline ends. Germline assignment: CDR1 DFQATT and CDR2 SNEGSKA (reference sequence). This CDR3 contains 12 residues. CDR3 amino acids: CSAPRLNGELFF. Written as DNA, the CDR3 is TGCAGTGCTCCGCGTTTGAACGGGGAGCTGTTTTTT.

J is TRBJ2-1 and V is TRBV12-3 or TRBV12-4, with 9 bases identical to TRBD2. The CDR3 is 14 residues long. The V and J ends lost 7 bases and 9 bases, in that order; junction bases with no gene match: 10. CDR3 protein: CASTTAGGPSEQFF. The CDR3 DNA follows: TGTGCCAGCACCACCGCGGGAGGGCCAAGTGAGCAGTTCTTC.

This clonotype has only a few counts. The CDR3 here is CASRRLAGTHNEQFF. In DNA, the CDR3 is TGCGCCAGCAGGCGACTAGCGGGGACCCACAATGAGCAGTTCTTC. J is TRBJ2-1 and V is TRBV5-1; 11 nucleotides align to TRBD2. The germline CDR1 and CDR2 sequences are SGHRS and YFSETQ. Trimming at V came to 5 bases and at J to 5 bases, leaving 6 bases not matched to a gene. This CDR3 has 15 amino acids.

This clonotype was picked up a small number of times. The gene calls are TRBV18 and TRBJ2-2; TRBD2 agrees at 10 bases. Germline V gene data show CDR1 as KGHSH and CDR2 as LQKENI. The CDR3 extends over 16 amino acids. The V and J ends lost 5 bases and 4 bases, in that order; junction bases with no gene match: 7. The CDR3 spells CASSTSGAKVTGELFF. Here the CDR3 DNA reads TGTGCCAGCTCAACTAGCGGGGCCAAAGTCACCGGGGAGCTGTTTTTT.